Listed here are 10 T cell receptor beta chains from one sample, sequenced in a study of OX40 agonist ivuxolimab in advanced cancers. Profiling relied on immunoSEQ multiplex PCR, and the TCRdb table lists in-frame clones only, not all of them. The sample has tens of thousands of clones, less than 90% seen once. This specimen was CD4+ or CD8+ T cells sorted from blood, taken in a trial of the OX40 agonist ivuxolimab. The receptors here all came from an adult with an advanced solid tumor such as melanoma, head and neck, liver or kidney cancer.

The rearrangement uses TRBV7-3 and TRBJ2-5, with 7 bases that match TRBD2. Germline-derived CDR1 and CDR2 are SGHTA and FQGTGA. The CDR3 consists of 15 residues. After removal of 2 bases from V and 0 bases from J, the junction contained 3 bases not matched to a gene. DNA for the CDR3: TGTGCCAGCAGCTTAGGTAGCGGGCACCAAGAGACCCAGTACTTC. Residues: CASSLGSGHQETQYF.

Here the CDR3 reads CASSLERGAEAFF. The DNA of the CDR3 is TGTGCCAGCAGCTTGGAGCGGGGGGCTGAAGCTTTCTTT. The V call is TRBV7-3, the J call TRBJ1-1; tentative D call: TRBD1 (5 bases). V dropped 3 bases and J dropped 6 bases, with 11 bases sitting between them. The germline gives CDR1 SGHTA, CDR2 FQGTGA. This CDR3 spans 13 amino acids.

CDR3: CASSLVVQETQYF. The CDR3 DNA reads as TGTGCCAGCAGCTTAGTGGTCCAAGAGACCCAGTACTTC. The V call is TRBV7-6, the J call TRBJ2-5; no clear D gene. V was pared by 1 base and J by 1 base, with 4 bases between. The CDR3 sequence is 13 residues long. CDR1 and CDR2 from the germline V gene are SGHVS and FNYEAQ.

This clone has just a few counts. The rearrangement joins TRBV7-8 to TRBJ2-5; D may be TRBD1 or TRBD2 (6 bases each). CDR1 is SGHVS, CDR2 FQNEAQ, per germline. This CDR3 region has 15 residues. V was shortened by 4 bases and J by 4 bases, with 16 bases between the two germline ends. CDR3 sequence: CASSYLRGDLETQYF. The CDR3 DNA reads as TGTGCCAGCAGCTACCTTAGGGGGGATCTAGAGACCCAGTACTTC.

This clone is a singleton in its sample. The chain recombines TRBV15 with TRBJ2-5; 8 bases agree with TRBD2. Germline-derived CDR1 and CDR2 are LNHNV and YYDKDF (reference sequence). The CDR3 loop spans 17 amino acids. Trimming at V came to 0 bases and at J to 2 bases, leaving 8 bases not matched to a gene. DNA for the CDR3: TGTGCCACCAGCAGAGATGCCCCCCGGGGGGGGCAAGAGACCCAGTACTTC. It translates to CATSRDAPRGGQETQYF.

This sequence joins TRBV7-2 and TRBJ1-2; D remains unclear. CDR1 and CDR2 (germline): SGHTA, FQGNSA. The CDR3 loop spans 14 amino acids. The V end was cut by 4 bases, the J end by 7 bases, with 16 bases between. The CDR3 reads CASSSGQRPGGYTF. The CDR3 bases are TGTGCCAGCAGCTCCGGGCAGCGGCCGGGTGGCTACACCTTC.

Regarding this clone: In the same sample, other DNA sequences code for this CDR3. The V and J genes are TRBV5-1 and TRBJ1-1; no clear D. Germline CDR1 reads SGHRS; CDR2 reads YFSETQ. CDR3 length: 13 amino acids. Trimming took 0 bases from V and 0 from J, leaving 3 bases between them. CDR3: CASSLGMNTEAFF. For the CDR3, the DNA is TGCGCCAGCAGCTTGGGAATGAACACTGAAGCTTTCTTT.

This clone was detected only once. The rearrangement links TRBV7-6 to TRBJ2-1; 11 bases line up with TRBD2. Germline CDR1 reads SGHVS; CDR2 reads FNYEAQ. With V trimmed by 3 bases and J by 10 bases, 11 bases remained unmatched. The CDR3 length is 16 residues. The CDR3 is CASSFVGLAGGEEQFF. CDR3 in DNA: TGTGCCAGCAGCTTTGTCGGCCTAGCGGGGGGAGAGGAGCAGTTCTTC.

This clone was counted a few times. The rearrangement links TRBV19 to TRBJ1-1; D not resolved. Germline V lookup: CDR1 LNHDA, CDR2 SQIVND (reference sequence). The CDR3 totals 13 residues. V lost 3 bases and J 1 base, leaving 6 bases between the germline ends. This chain's CDR3 is CASSIARNTEAFF. The CDR3 DNA sequence: TGTGCCAGTAGTATTGCCCGGAACACTGAAGCTTTCTTT.

The rearrangement joins TRBV7-9 to TRBJ2-5, with D hard to call. Trimming pared 5 bases from V and 2 bases from J, leaving 15 bases between. The CDR3 has 15 amino acids. Germline CDR1 and CDR2: SEHNR and FQNEAQ (reference sequence). The CDR3 region has the DNA TGTGCCAGCAGCCACACAAGGCTTCATCAAGAGACCCAGTACTTC. Amino acids: CASSHTRLHQETQYF.